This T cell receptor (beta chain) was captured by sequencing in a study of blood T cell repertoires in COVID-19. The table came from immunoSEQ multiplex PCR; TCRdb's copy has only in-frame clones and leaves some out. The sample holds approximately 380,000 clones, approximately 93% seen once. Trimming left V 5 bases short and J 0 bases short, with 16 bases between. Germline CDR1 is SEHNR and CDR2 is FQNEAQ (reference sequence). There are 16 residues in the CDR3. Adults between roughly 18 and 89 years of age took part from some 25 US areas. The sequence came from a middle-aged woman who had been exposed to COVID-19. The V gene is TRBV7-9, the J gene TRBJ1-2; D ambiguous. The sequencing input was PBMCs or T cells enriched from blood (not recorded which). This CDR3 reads CASSPYQRGANYGYTF. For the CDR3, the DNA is TGTGCCAGCAGCCCCTACCAGCGGGGAGCTAACTATGGCTACACCTTC.